The 2 T cell receptor beta chains listed next were all sequenced from one sample in a study of blood T cells in healthy people across ages (dated by TCRdb to the mid-2010s). Library creation used 5' RACE. This sample was sequenced with an Illumina HiSeq 2500. The second PCR ran for about 6 to 12 cycles and used a J-beta primer mix along with a sample-barcoded 5' primer. The raw public data were reprocessed by TCRdb itself: fastp quality trimming at Q25, MiXCR clonotype calling, in-frame beta chains only. For every CDR3 protein sequence, its rows merge into one entry that carries the most common genes and DNA. The table for this sample lists about 800,000 distinct CDR3 sequences; approximately 25% of them were counted only once. Under 4.5% of the sample belongs to the ten largest clones. These data also formed part of another study, on T cells of mothers and their children.

Sequenced sample: blood. Receptors originate from a boy younger than 18 in good health.

The chain carries TRBV6-5 and TRBJ2-7, with D unclear. The CDR3 extends over 12 amino acids. V gave up 4 bases and J gave up 6 bases, with 10 bases separating them. The germline gives CDR1 MNHEY, CDR2 SVGAGI. This chain's CDR3 is CASSSSFGEQYF. CDR3 nucleotide sequence: TGTGCCAGCAGTTCCTCGTTTGGCGAGCAGTACTTC.

This clonotype was recorded a few times. V and J are TRBV12-3 or TRBV12-4 and TRBJ2-7, with unresolved D. The V end was cut by 7 bases, the J end by 3 bases, with 13 bases between. This CDR3 region has 13 residues. CDR3 sequence: CASTVTVGYEQYF. The CDR3 DNA reads TGTGCCAGCACTGTTACAGTAGGCTACGAGCAGTACTTC.